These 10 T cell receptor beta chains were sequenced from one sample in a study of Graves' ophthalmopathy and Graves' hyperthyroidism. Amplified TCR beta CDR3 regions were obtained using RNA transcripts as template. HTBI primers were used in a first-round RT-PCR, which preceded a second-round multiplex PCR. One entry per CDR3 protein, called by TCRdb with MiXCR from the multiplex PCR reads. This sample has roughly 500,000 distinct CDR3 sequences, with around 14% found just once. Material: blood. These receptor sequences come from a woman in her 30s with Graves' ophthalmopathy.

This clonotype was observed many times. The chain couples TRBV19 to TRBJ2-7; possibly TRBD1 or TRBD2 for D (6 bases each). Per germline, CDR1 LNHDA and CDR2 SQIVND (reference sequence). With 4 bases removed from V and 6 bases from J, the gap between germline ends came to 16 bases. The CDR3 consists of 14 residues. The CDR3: CASSTTGGGTEQYF. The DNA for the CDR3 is TGTGCCAGTAGTACGACAGGAGGGGGGACCGAGCAGTACTTC. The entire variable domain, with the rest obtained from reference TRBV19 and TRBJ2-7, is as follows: DGGITQSPKYLFRKEGQNVTLSCEQNLNHDAMYWYRQDPGQGLRLIYYSQIVNDFQKGDIAEGYSVSREKKESFPLTVTSAQKNPTAFYLCASSTTGGGTEQYFGPGTRLTVT.

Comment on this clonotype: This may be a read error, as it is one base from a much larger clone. The CDR3 spells CASSGNLGSYEQYF. The CDR3 DNA follows: TGTGCCAGCAGTGGAAACCTGGGCTCCTACGAGCAGTACTTC. This chain uses TRBV6-1 with TRBJ2-7, with D hard to call. Trimming removed 4 bases at V and 0 bases at J, with 10 bases between. Germline V gene sequence: CDR1 MNHNS, CDR2 SASEGT. This CDR3 region has 14 residues.

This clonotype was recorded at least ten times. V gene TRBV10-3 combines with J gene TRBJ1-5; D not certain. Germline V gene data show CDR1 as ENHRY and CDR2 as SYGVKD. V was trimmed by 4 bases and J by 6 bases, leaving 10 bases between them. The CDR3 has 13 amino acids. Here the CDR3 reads CAISGTGGQPQHF. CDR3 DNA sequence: TGTGCCATCAGTGGGACTGGCGGTCAGCCCCAGCATTTT.

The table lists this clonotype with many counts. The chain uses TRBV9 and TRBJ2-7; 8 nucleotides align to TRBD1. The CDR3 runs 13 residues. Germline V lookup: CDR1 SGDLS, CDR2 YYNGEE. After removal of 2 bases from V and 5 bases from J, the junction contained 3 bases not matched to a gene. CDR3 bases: TGTGCCAGCAGCGTCCAGGGGGCCCACGAGCAGTACTTC. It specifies CASSVQGAHEQYF.

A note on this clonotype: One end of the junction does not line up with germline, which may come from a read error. CDR3 nucleotide sequence: TGTGCCAGCAGCGCCTCGGGCAGCACAGATACGCAGTGTTTT. This translates into CASSASGSTDTQCF. The J gene is TRBJ2-3, the V gene TRBV9; D not resolved. Germline V gene data show CDR1 as SGDLS and CDR2 as YYNGEE. The CDR3 has 14 amino acids.

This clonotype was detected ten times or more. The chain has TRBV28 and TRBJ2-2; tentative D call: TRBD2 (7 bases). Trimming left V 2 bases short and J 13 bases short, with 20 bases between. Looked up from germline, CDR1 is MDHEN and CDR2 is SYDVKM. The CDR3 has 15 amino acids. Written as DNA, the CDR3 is TGTGCCAGCAGTTTACCCCTAGCGGTTGGGGGCGTGCTGTTTTTT. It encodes CASSLPLAVGGVLFF.

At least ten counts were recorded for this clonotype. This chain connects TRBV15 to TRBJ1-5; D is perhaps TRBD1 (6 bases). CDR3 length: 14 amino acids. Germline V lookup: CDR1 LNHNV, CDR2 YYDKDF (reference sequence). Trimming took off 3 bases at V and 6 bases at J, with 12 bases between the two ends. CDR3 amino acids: CATSRTGGSQPQHF. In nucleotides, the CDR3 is TGTGCCACCAGCAGGACAGGTGGGAGTCAGCCCCAGCATTTT.

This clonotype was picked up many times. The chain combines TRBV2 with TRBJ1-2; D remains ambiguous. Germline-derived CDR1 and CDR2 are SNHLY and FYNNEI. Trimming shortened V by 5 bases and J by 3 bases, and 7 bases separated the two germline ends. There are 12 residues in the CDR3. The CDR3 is CASSQTHYGYTF. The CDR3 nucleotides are TGTGCCAGCAGTCAAACTCACTATGGCTACACCTTC.

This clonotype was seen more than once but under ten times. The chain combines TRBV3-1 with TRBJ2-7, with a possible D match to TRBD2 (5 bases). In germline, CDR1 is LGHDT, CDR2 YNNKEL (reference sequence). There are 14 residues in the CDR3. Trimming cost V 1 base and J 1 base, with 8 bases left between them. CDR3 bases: TGTGCCAGCAGCCAAGGAGGGCCTTCCTACGAGCAGTACTTC. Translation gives CASSQGGPSYEQYF.

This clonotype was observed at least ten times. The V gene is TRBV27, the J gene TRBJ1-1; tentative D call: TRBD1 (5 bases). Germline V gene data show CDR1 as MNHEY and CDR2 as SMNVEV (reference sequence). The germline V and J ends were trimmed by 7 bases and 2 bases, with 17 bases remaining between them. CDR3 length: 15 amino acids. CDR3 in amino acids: CASTNTAGRNTEAFF. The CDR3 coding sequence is TGTGCCAGCACCAATACCGCAGGGAGAAACACTGAAGCTTTCTTT.